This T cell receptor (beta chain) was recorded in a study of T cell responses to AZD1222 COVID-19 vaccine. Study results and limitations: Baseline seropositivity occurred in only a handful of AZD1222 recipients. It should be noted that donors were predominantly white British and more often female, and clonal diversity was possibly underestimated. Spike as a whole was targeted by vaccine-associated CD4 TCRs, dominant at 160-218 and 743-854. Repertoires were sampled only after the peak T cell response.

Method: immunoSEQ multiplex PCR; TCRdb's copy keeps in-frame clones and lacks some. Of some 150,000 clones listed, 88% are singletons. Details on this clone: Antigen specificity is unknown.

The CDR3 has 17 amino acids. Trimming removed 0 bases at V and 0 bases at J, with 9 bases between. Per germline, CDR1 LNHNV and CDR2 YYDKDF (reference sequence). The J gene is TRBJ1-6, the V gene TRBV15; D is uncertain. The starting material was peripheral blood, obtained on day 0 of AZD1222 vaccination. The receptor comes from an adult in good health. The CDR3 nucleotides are TGTGCCACCAGCAGAGATCGGGGAAGCTCCTATAATTCACCCCTCCACTTT. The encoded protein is CATSRDRGSSYNSPLHF.